The clone carrying this T cell receptor beta chain was observed once. Version v3.0 of the immunoSEQ assay ran at survey level. Sequencing was performed with immunoSEQ multiplex PCR; in TCRdb, only in-frame clones are kept and a portion is missing. The sample has around 20,000 clones, roughly 80% seen once. This sample was taken from a study of long-term antiretroviral therapy in people with HIV. This clonotype originated in a woman between 18 and 29 years old with HIV. This specimen consisted of unsorted PBMCs, obtained 0.6 years after starting antiretroviral therapy.

The DNA of the CDR3 is TGTGCCAGCAGCCAAGATAGCAGCGGGGGCTACAATGAGCAGTTCTTC. Protein sequence: CASSQDSSGGYNEQFF. The V gene is TRBV4-2, the J gene TRBJ2-1, with 8 bases that match TRBD2. The CDR3 has 16 amino acids. Germline V lookup: CDR1 LGHNA, CDR2 YNFKEQ. Trimming took 0 bases from V and 3 from J; bases not matched to a gene: 4.